This TCR beta chain was documented in a study of T-cell reconstitution after alpha-beta-depleted transplantation in children. It was with unique molecular identifiers that the TCRbeta library was prepared. TCRdb used MiXCR to reprocess the PCR reads, holding one entry per CDR3 protein. Of hundreds of thousands of distinct CDR3 sequences detected, about 10% appear once; the ten largest clones hold about 4%. The CDR3 totals 16 residues. V was clipped by 1 base and J by 2 bases; unmatched bases: 2. This specimen consisted of PBMCs from the stem cell graft donor, obtained from the stem cell graft. The J gene is TRBJ2-3, the V gene TRBV12-3 or TRBV12-4; 11 bases are a match to TRBD1. This TCR came from a human donor who donated a stem cell graft to a child with acute myeloid leukemia. CDR3 protein: CASSLGTGGATDTQYF. The CDR3 region has the DNA TGTGCCAGCAGTTTAGGGACAGGGGGCGCCACAGATACGCAGTATTTT.